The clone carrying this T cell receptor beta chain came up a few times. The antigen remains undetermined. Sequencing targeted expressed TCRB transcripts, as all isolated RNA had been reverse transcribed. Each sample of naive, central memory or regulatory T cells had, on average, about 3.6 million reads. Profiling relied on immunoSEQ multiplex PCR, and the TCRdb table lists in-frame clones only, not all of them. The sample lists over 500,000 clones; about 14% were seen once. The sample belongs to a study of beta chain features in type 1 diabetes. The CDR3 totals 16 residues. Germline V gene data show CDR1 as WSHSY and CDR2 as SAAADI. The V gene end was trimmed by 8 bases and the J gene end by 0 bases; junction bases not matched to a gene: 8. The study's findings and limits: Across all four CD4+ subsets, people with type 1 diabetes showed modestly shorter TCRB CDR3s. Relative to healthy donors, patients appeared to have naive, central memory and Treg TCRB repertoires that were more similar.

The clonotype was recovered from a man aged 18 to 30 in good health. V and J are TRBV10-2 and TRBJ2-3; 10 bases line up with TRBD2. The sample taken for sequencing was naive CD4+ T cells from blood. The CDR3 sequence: CASEITSGASTDTQYF. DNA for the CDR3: TGCGCCAGCGAAATTACTAGCGGGGCTAGCACAGATACGCAGTATTTT.